These 25 T cell receptor beta chains were all obtained from the same sample, sequenced in a study of T cell responses to AZD1222 COVID-19 vaccine. Assay used: immunoSEQ multiplex PCR; TCRdb lists only in-frame clones, some missing. The repertoire has roughly 34,000 clones, approximately 91% of them found once; the top ten carry 5.5% to 7%. The specimen was peripheral blood, collected on day 0 of AZD1222 vaccination. Receptors originate from an adult in good health.

The chain uses TRBV5-1 and TRBJ1-4; 9 positions match TRBD1. The ends lost 4 bases at V and 0 bases at J; junction bases unmatched: 7. The length of the CDR3 is 17 residues. The germline V gene has CDR1 SGHRS and CDR2 YFSETQ. The CDR3 here is CASSPGQGSTTNEKLFF. In DNA form, the CDR3 reads TGCGCCAGCAGCCCGGGACAGGGATCCACAACTAATGAAAAACTGTTTTTT.

This clone appeared once. The chain has TRBV6-1 and TRBJ2-5; D is unclear. Trimming left V 1 base short and J 2 bases short, with 8 bases between. The CDR3 loop spans 14 amino acids. The germline gives CDR1 MNHNS, CDR2 SASEGT. The chain's CDR3 is CASSEVVQQETQYF. In DNA, the CDR3 is TGTGCCAGCAGTGAAGTTGTCCAACAAGAGACCCAGTACTTC.

This chain joins TRBV28 and TRBJ2-1; D not certain. CDR3 length equals 15 residues. Trimming took 2 bases from V and 0 from J, leaving 8 bases between them. CDR1 is MDHEN, CDR2 SYDVKM, per germline. The DNA for the CDR3 is TGTGCCAGCAGTTTAGTAAGGGCCTCCTACAATGAGCAGTTCTTC. The encoded protein is CASSLVRASYNEQFF.

J is TRBJ2-5 and V is TRBV29-1, with TRBD1 identical over 9 bases. V lost 5 bases to trimming and J lost 9 bases; unmatched junction nucleotides: 7. The CDR3 sequence is 12 residues long. The V gene's germline CDR1 is SQVTM and CDR2 ANQGSEA. The CDR3 protein is CSVLGQGGAQYF. The CDR3 region has the DNA TGCAGCGTTTTGGGACAGGGAGGGGCCCAGTACTTC. Looking up the rest from reference TRBV29-1 and TRBJ2-5 gives the full variable domain: SAVISQKPSRDICQRGTSLTIQCQVDSQVTMMFWYRQQPGQSLTLIATANQGSEATYESGFVIDKFPISRPNLTFSTLTVSNMSPEDSSIYLCSVLGQGGAQYFGPGTRLLVL.

The rearrangement uses TRBV9 and TRBJ2-6, with TRBD1 matching over 12 bases. Trimming took 3 bases from V and 1 from J; bases not matched to a gene: 8. The CDR3 has 19 amino acids. Germline loops: CDR1 SGDLS, CDR2 YYNGEE. CDR3 sequence (DNA): TGTGCCAGCAGCGCCCCGTGGGACAGGGGGCTTTCTGGGGCCAACGTCCTGACTTTC. It is translated as CASSAPWDRGLSGANVLTF.

This clone occurred once. This chain joins TRBV5-8 and TRBJ1-1; 8 nucleotides line up with TRBD1. The CDR3 consists of 14 residues. The V segment lost 4 bases and the J segment 10 bases; nucleotides outside the gene matches: 12. CDR1 is SGHTS and CDR2 is YDEGEE in the germline V gene. In DNA form, the CDR3 reads TGTGCCAGCAGCCAATATTACCAGGGGGCGGGAGCTTTCTTT. The encoded protein is CASSQYYQGAGAFF.

V and J are TRBV14 and TRBJ1-2; D is undetermined. V was pared by 2 bases and J by 4 bases, with 8 bases between. The CDR3 length is 13 residues. Germline V lookup: CDR1 SGHDN, CDR2 FVKESK. DNA of the CDR3: TGTGCCAGCAGCCAATTTCTGTCCTATGGCTACACCTTC. Its translation: CASSQFLSYGYTF.

The rearrangement joins TRBV12-3 or TRBV12-4 to TRBJ2-3; the D is unclear. The CDR3 has 13 residues. V was pared by 2 bases and J by 4 bases, with 7 bases between. CDR3: CASSLSQADTQYF. CDR3 bases: TGTGCCAGCAGTTTAAGTCAAGCAGATACGCAGTATTTT.

V and J are TRBV19 and TRBJ1-4; perhaps TRBD1 as D (5 bases). V lost 5 bases, J lost 4 bases, and 11 bases lay in between. The length of the CDR3 is 14 residues. Germline V gene data show CDR1 as LNHDA and CDR2 as SQIVND (reference sequence). The CDR3 here is CASSGGGSNEKLFF. CDR3 coding DNA: TGTGCCAGTAGTGGCGGGGGGAGTAATGAAAAACTGTTTTTT.

The chain uses TRBV12-3 or TRBV12-4 and TRBJ1-5; D unresolved. CDR3 length: 13 residues. Trimming took off 3 bases at V and 5 bases at J, with 8 bases between the two ends. In DNA form, the CDR3 reads TGTGCCAGCAGTTTTGGTTGGCATCAGCCCCAGCATTTT. It encodes CASSFGWHQPQHF.

The gene calls are TRBV28 and TRBJ2-7; no firm D call. The germline gives CDR1 MDHEN, CDR2 SYDVKM. This CDR3 region has 12 residues. V was clipped by 6 bases and J by 2 bases, with 8 bases between them. In nucleotides, the CDR3 is TGTGCCAGCAGAAAAAAAGCCTACGAGCAGTACTTC. It translates to CASRKKAYEQYF. The full variable domain, in which reference TRBV28 and TRBJ2-7 provide the parts outside the CDR3, is DVKVTQSSRYLVKRTGEKVFLECVQDMDHENMFWYRQDPGLGLRLIYFSYDVKMKEKGDIPEGYSVSREKKERFSLILESASTNQTSMYLCASRKKAYEQYFGPGTRLTVT.

The gene calls are TRBV18 and TRBJ2-1, with 10 bases aligning to TRBD2. The CDR3 runs to 14 residues. CDR1 is KGHSH and CDR2 is LQKENI in the germline V gene. V was clipped by 5 bases and J by 7 bases; unmatched bases: 5. The CDR3 nucleotides read TGTGCCAGCTCAAATCCTAGCGGGAGTAATGAGCAGTTCTTC. Its translation: CASSNPSGSNEQFF.

The chain is built from TRBV7-8 and TRBJ2-7; unclear D gene. CDR3 length equals 14 residues. Germline CDR1 is SGHVS and CDR2 is FQNEAQ. V lost 3 bases to trimming and J lost 1 base, with 10 bases between them. CDR3 sequence: CASSFSGISYEQYF. Here the CDR3 DNA reads TGTGCCAGCAGCTTTAGTGGGATTTCCTACGAGCAGTACTTC.

The chain combines TRBV5-1 with TRBJ2-3; 7 bases agree with TRBD2. CDR1 and CDR2 from the germline V gene are SGHRS and YFSETQ. The CDR3 runs 14 residues. Germline trimming cut 3 bases from V and 3 bases from J; bases unmatched to any gene: 4. In DNA form, the CDR3 reads TGCGCCAGCAGCTCGACAGCGGGAACAGATACGCAGTATTTT. Protein product: CASSSTAGTDTQYF.

The genes are TRBV5-4 and TRBJ2-5; 12 bases line up with TRBD1. Germline V gene data show CDR1 as SGHNT and CDR2 as YYREEE (reference sequence). V trimming: 2 bases; J trimming: 4 bases; junction bases outside the gene matches: 6. The CDR3 is 16 residues long. The DNA of the CDR3 is TGTGCCAGCAGCTTTCCTCCGGGACAGGGGGCAGAGACCCAGTACTTC. This sequence encodes CASSFPPGQGAETQYF. Filled out from reference TRBV5-4 and TRBJ2-5, the complete variable domain reads ETGVTQSPTHLIKTRGQQVTLRCSSQSGHNTVSWYQQALGQGPQFIFQYYREEENGRGNFPPRFSGLQFPNYSSELNVNALELDDSALYLCASSFPPGQGAETQYFGPGTRLLVL.

The chain carries TRBV3-1 (or the pseudogene TRBV3-2) and TRBJ2-1; 10 bases line up with TRBD2. CDR1 and CDR2 (germline): LGHDT, YNNKEL (reference sequence). Trimming removed 6 bases from V and 4 bases from J; junction bases left unmatched: 6. The CDR3 has 15 amino acids. The CDR3 sequence is CASRSGTSAYNEQFF. Written as DNA, the CDR3 is TGTGCCAGCAGATCCGGGACTAGCGCTTACAATGAGCAGTTCTTC.

V and J are TRBV7-9 and TRBJ2-7; 8 bases match TRBD1. With V trimmed by 3 bases and J by 5 bases, 3 bases remained unmatched. Germline CDR1 SEHNR, CDR2 FQNEAQ (reference sequence). The CDR3 is made up of 13 amino acids. The CDR3 reads CASSFAGGHEQYF. The CDR3 coding sequence is TGTGCCAGCAGCTTTGCAGGGGGCCACGAGCAGTACTTC.

This chain links TRBV28 with TRBJ2-7, with no clear D. The germline V gene encodes CDR1 MDHEN and CDR2 SYDVKM. V was trimmed by 1 base and J by 4 bases, leaving 5 bases between them. The CDR3 covers 12 residues. CDR3 DNA sequence: TGTGCCAGCAGTTTATCGGGTTACGAGCAGTACTTC. Protein sequence: CASSLSGYEQYF.

The V and J genes are TRBV5-5 and TRBJ1-4; D gene uncertain. Germline V gives CDR1 SGHKS, CDR2 YYEKEE (reference sequence). The CDR3 is made up of 15 amino acids. The V end lost 4 bases, the J end lost 8 bases, and 18 bases lay between the germline ends. CDR3 loop: CASSRTIAAGEKLFF. In DNA form, the CDR3 reads TGTGCCAGCAGCCGGACCATAGCAGCCGGGGAAAAACTGTTTTTT.

The chain links TRBV2 to TRBJ1-6, with D tentatively TRBD1 (5 bases). V gave up 3 bases and J gave up 6 bases, with 12 bases separating them. The V gene's germline CDR1 is SNHLY and CDR2 FYNNEI. This CDR3 spans 15 amino acids. Here the CDR3 reads CASSEVGVSNSPLHF. The CDR3 nucleotides read TGTGCCAGCAGTGAGGTAGGGGTGAGTAATTCACCCCTCCACTTT.

J is TRBJ2-6 and V is TRBV29-1; no clear D gene. The CDR3 runs to 15 residues. CDR1 and CDR2 from the germline V gene are SQVTM and ANQGSEA. Deletions cut 6 bases from V and 4 bases from J, with 16 bases between. The CDR3 DNA reads TGCAGCGTCCCGGCAACCGTACGAGGGGCCAACGTCCTGACTTTC. Translation gives CSVPATVRGANVLTF. Full variable domain (rest looked up from reference TRBV29-1 and TRBJ2-6): SAVISQKPSRDICQRGTSLTIQCQVDSQVTMMFWYRQQPGQSLTLIATANQGSEATYESGFVIDKFPISRPNLTFSTLTVSNMSPEDSSIYLCSVPATVRGANVLTFGAGSRLTVL.

The chain recombines TRBV11-2 with TRBJ2-1; 10 positions agree with TRBD2. The CDR3 covers 15 residues. The V and J ends lost 5 bases and 2 bases, in that order; junction bases with no gene match: 3. Germline V lookup: CDR1 SGHAT, CDR2 FQNNGV. The DNA of the CDR3 is TGTGCCAGCAGCACCCTAGCGGGGGCCTACAATGAGCAGTTCTTC. It specifies CASSTLAGAYNEQFF.

The chain is built from TRBV3-1 (or the pseudogene TRBV3-2) and TRBJ2-7; D not certain. CDR3 size: 13 residues. The V gene's germline CDR1 is LGHDT and CDR2 YNNKEL (reference sequence). Trimming left V 1 base short and J 5 bases short, with 9 bases between. The CDR3 spells CASSQVLIDEQYF. CDR3 nucleotide sequence: TGTGCCAGCAGCCAAGTGTTGATTGACGAGCAGTACTTC.

The chain combines TRBV15 with TRBJ2-1, with 10 bases identical to TRBD2. Germline CDR1 reads LNHNV; CDR2 reads YYDKDF (reference sequence). The CDR3 sequence is 16 residues long. The junction had 14 bases not matched to a gene; V was cut back by 3 bases and J by 12 bases. The CDR3 reads CATSRAGLAASVLQFF. CDR3 coding DNA: TGTGCCACCAGCAGGGCAGGACTAGCGGCCTCAGTTTTGCAGTTCTTC.

The chain has TRBV9 and TRBJ2-4; unclear D gene. Germline V gene sequence: CDR1 SGDLS, CDR2 YYNGEE. V lost 4 bases and J 10 bases, leaving 12 bases between the germline ends. The CDR3 extends over 12 amino acids. This CDR3 is CASSPNSEIQYF. CDR3 DNA: TGTGCCAGCAGCCCGAACTCGGAAATTCAGTACTTC.